A selection of T cell receptor beta chains follows, all from one sample in a study of blood T cells in healthy people across ages. Each CDR3 protein is one row after TCRdb ran MiXCR on the 5' RACE reads. Seen here are around 970,000 distinct CDR3 sequences, roughly 50% observed once, and the top ten hold over 20%. The sample consisted of blood. Receptor source: an older woman in good health. The conserved cysteine and the conserved F or W are not part of the CDR3 here. The order of the fields is CDR3 length, J gene, V gene, CDR3 protein.

14	TRBJ2-1	TRBV4-1	ASSQEGLAEYNEQF
12	TRBJ2-7	TRBV28	ASRVAGVGSEQY
13	TRBJ2-6	TRBV10-3	AIGTGVSGANVLT
14	TRBJ2-7	TRBV30	AWSRSGTRSRYEQY
16	TRBJ2-4	TRBV27	ASSLSGLAERAKNIQY
12	TRBJ1-6	TRBV6-5	ASSRDRTNSPLH
10	TRBJ1-1	TRBV7-9	ASKESGTEAF
10	TRBJ2-1	TRBV12-3/TRBV12-4	ASSLSPNEQF
13	TRBJ1-4	TRBV12-3/TRBV12-4	ASSPGTASNEKLF
14	TRBJ1-2	TRBV4-1	ASSLPTRGRDYGYT
13	TRBJ2-7	TRBV3-1	ASSQLLGKYYEQY
13	TRBJ2-3	TRBV20-1	SVSPGGVSTDTQY
12	TRBJ2-7	TRBV7-9	ASSPGTNGYEQY
10	TRBJ2-3	TRBV6-2/TRBV6-3	ATSPHPDTQY
12	TRBJ2-1	TRBV5-1	ASSLANSYNEQF
11	TRBJ2-1	TRBV20-1	KLRVSGRSEQF
15	TRBJ2-3	TRBV6-2/TRBV6-3	ASSNRLAGGPPDTQY
15	TRBJ2-7	TRBV28	ASSSMAEDRGPYEQY
12	TRBJ2-1	TRBV6-6	ASSPTGEDNEQF
13	TRBJ2-7	TRBV12-3/TRBV12-4	ASSFGGGSSYEQY
12	TRBJ1-2	TRBV29-1	SVRRQGTNYGYT
13	TRBJ2-1	TRBV20-1	SARVAGVWDNEQF
10	TRBJ2-7	TRBV20-1	SAERSSYEQY
11	TRBJ1-1	TRBV29-1	SVEGTGNTEAF
10	TRBJ2-5	TRBV5-1	ASSSGGETQY
14	TRBJ2-3	TRBV4-2	ASSKGTSGATDTQY
13	TRBJ2-7	TRBV9	ASSYGTSGSIEQY
10	TRBJ2-1	TRBV6-5	ASRAQGYEQF
11	TRBJ1-2	TRBV25-1	ASSLGTRYGYT
12	TRBJ2-7	TRBV10-3	AIRSNGPIYEQY
12	TRBJ2-1	TRBV20-1	SAGRGFSYNEQF
12	TRBJ2-1	TRBV12-3/TRBV12-4	ASSVMTSGRGGF
11	TRBJ1-5	TRBV27	AGSLSGLGPQH
14	TRBJ2-1	TRBV29-1	SASRGTSGSYNVQF
11	TRBJ2-7	TRBV12-3/TRBV12-4	ASSLAPLNEQY
14	NA	TRBV9	ASSVAGSHQPYEQY
9	TRBJ2-6	TRBV18	ASSPSNVLT
11	TRBJ2-5	TRBV29-1	SVDSQRQETQY
11	NA	TRBV25-1	ASKARPDGEQY
14	TRBJ1-5	TRBV18	ASSPGQGPSVQPQH